These T cell receptor beta chains were read from a single sample in a study of cytomegalovirus exposure and HLA in healthy donors. Measured with immunoSEQ multiplex PCR; TCRdb has only the in-frame clones, and not every one. The sample lists roughly 99,000 clones, about 85% occurring once. Sample: PBMCs. These receptors were collected from a man younger than 45 in good health and CMV-seronegative. Both conserved end residues are part of each CDR3. A D gene is named only where the DNA matches it firmly. Size is omitted from some rows. Given values are once, few, many or a class for expanded clones.

j_call clone_size v_call d_call cdr3_nt cdr3_aa
TRBJ2-3 . TRBV5-4 . TGTGCCAGCAGCCCAGCGGAAGGACCCGCGGGGTCAGATACGCAGTATTTT CASSPAEGPAGSDTQYF
TRBJ2-3 . TRBV5-1 TRBD1 TGCGCCAGCAGCCCCGGGACAGGGCGAAAAGATACGCAGTATTTT CASSPGTGRKDTQYF
TRBJ1-2 . TRBV10-2 . TGCGCCAGCCTCCAGACTAACGCTAACTATGGCTACACCTTC CASLQTNANYGYTF
TRBJ1-5 few TRBV12-5 . TGTGCTAGTCGGTCGAATCAGCCCCAGCATTTT CASRSNQPQHF
TRBJ2-7 . TRBV6-1 TRBD2 TGTGCCAGCAGTTCGGGGGGAGGTGGCTACGAGCAGTACTTC CASSSGGGGYEQYF
TRBJ1-1 . TRBV25-1 TRBD1 TGTGCCAGCAAGACAGGGCCGGCTGAAGCTTTCTTT CASKTGPAEAFF
TRBJ2-1 . TRBV30 TRBD2 TGTGCCTGGAGTCCTAGCGGGGGGGCTTCCCATGAGCAGTTCTTC CAWSPSGGASHEQFF
TRBJ2-7 . TRBV10-3 TRBD2 TGTGCCATCAGTTCCTCTAGCGGGACCTCCTACGAGCAGTACTTC CAISSSSGTSYEQYF
TRBJ2-7 . TRBV5-4 TRBD1 TGTGCCAGCAGCTCCCGTGACAGGGGGCGTTTGTACTTC CASSSRDRGRLYF
TRBJ2-7 few TRBV6-5 . TGTGCCAGCAGCCCTGGAGCCTACGAGCAGTACTTC CASSPGAYEQYF
TRBJ2-7 . TRBV6-5 . TGTGCCAGCAGTTACTTGAGTTCCTACGAGCAGTACTTC CASSYLSSYEQYF
TRBJ1-2 . TRBV30 . TGTGCCTGGAAAAACCCGACACCATACTATGGCTACACCTTC CAWKNPTPYYGYTF
TRBJ2-5 . TRBV27 . TGTGCCAGCAGTTTATCTTCGGGTGAGACCCAGTACTTC CASSLSSGETQYF
TRBJ1-3 few TRBV25-1 . TGTGCCAGCAGCCTACATGCCCAGGGGCTCGGAAACACCATATATTTT CASSLHAQGLGNTIYF
TRBJ2-5 . TRBV10-3 . TGTGCCATCAGTGAGTCGGGGCGGTGGGAGACCCAGTACTTC CAISESGRWETQYF
TRBJ1-4 . TRBV7-9 . TGTGCCAGCAGCAAACGCGGCGGACAGACCACTAATGAAAAACTGTTTTTT CASSKRGGQTTNEKLFF
TRBJ1-2 . TRBV19 . TGTGCCAGTAGTATAGGATTGGACAGAAGCTACACCTTC CASSIGLDRSYTF
TRBJ1-1 . TRBV2 . TGTGCCAGCAGCGTCGTGGCGGCGAACACTGAAGCTTTCTTT CASSVVAANTEAFF
TRBJ1-5 once TRBV15 . TGTGCCACCAGCAGAGATCAGGCCCAGCCCCAGCATTTT CATSRDQAQPQHF
TRBJ1-2 . TRBV7-6 TRBD1 TGTGCCAGCAGCGCTAACAGGGGCTATGGCTACACCTTC CASSANRGYGYTF
TRBJ2-1 . TRBV4-1 . TGCGCCAGCAGCCAAGACGGTAACAATGAGCAGTTCTTC CASSQDGNNEQFF
TRBJ2-7 . TRBV5-1 TRBD1 TGCGCCAGCAGCTCGGGACAGGGATACCACGAGCAGTACTTC CASSSGQGYHEQYF
TRBJ1-1 few TRBV6-5 . TGTGCCAGCAGTTACTCGGGCGGGGGGGAAGCTTTCTTT CASSYSGGGEAFF
TRBJ1-5 once TRBV4-1 TRBD1 TGCGCCAGCAGCCAACAGGGGGCTGGGCAGCCCCAGCATTTT CASSQQGAGQPQHF
TRBJ2-3 . TRBV30 . TGTGCCTGGAGTCCGGCGGCGGCTAGCACAGATACGCAGTATTTT CAWSPAAASTDTQYF
TRBJ2-3 . TRBV4-1 . TGCGCCAGCAGCCAGCTGGACACCCACGGAGATACGCAGTATTTT CASSQLDTHGDTQYF
TRBJ1-2 . TRBV13 . TGTGCCAGCAGCTTAGGACGACACCAGATGGGTGGCTACACCTTC CASSLGRHQMGGYTF
TRBJ2-5 . TRBV30 . TGTGCCTGGAGTCCTGACCGCGGGACAGAAGAGACCCAGTACTTC CAWSPDRGTEETQYF
TRBJ1-1 once TRBV7-8 TRBD1 TGTGCCAGCAGCTTAGTGAGACAGGGGGCTGGGACTGAAGCTTTCTTT CASSLVRQGAGTEAFF
TRBJ1-6 . TRBV9 TRBD1 TGTGCCAGCAGCACGACAGGGAATTCACCCCTCCACTTT CASSTTGNSPLHF
TRBJ2-3 . TRBV30 . TGTGCCTGGAGTGGCCGGGTTGGAGATACGCAGTATTTT CAWSGRVGDTQYF
TRBJ2-4 . TRBV2 TRBD2 TGTGCCAGCAACGGGGGAGGGACTAGCGGGGATTACTTC CASNGGGTSGDYF
TRBJ1-1 . TRBV27 TRBD1 TGTGCCAGCAGTTTCCCAGGGACAGGGGTGCCTTTCTTT CASSFPGTGVPFF
TRBJ1-6 medium-sized TRBV4-1 . TGCGCCAGCAGCCGGGAAGGGGCTGGTAATTCACCCCTCCACTTT CASSREGAGNSPLHF
TRBJ1-6 . TRBV5-1 TRBD1 TGCGCCAGCAGCTTGACAGGGGGCTTGAATAATTCACCCCTCCACTTT CASSLTGGLNNSPLHF
TRBJ2-5 . TRBV10-1 . TGCGCCAGCAGTGTGGACAGTTCGGAGACCCAGTACTTC CASSVDSSETQYF
TRBJ1-6 . TRBV9 TRBD1 TGTGCCAGCAGCGCTCGGGACAGGGAATCACCCCTCCACTTT CASSARDRESPLHF
TRBJ2-3 . TRBV9 . TGTGCCAGCAGCGTAATTTCTAGCGCAGATACGCAGTATTTT CASSVISSADTQYF
TRBJ2-7 . TRBV11-2 . TGTGCCAGCAGCTCGCAGTCCATTGGCCCACGCGGCCAAACATTC CASSSQSIGPRGQTF
TRBJ2-7 . TRBV13 . TGTGCCAGCAGCTTGGGGGCAGGGCTCGCCTACGAGCAGTACTTC CASSLGAGLAYEQYF
TRBJ2-5 once TRBV5-1 . TGCGCCAGCAGCTTGGCCGGGAAGAAAGAGACCCAGTACTTC CASSLAGKKETQYF
TRBJ2-5 . TRBV14 . TGTGCCAGCAGCCAAACGGGGACCCAGTACTTC CASSQTGTQYF
TRBJ1-2 . TRBV9 . TGTGCCAGCAGCGTAGGATCAGGTCCTAACTATGGCTACACCTTC CASSVGSGPNYGYTF
TRBJ2-3 . TRBV2 . TGTGCCAGCAGTGGTGGGAGGAAAACAGATACGCAGTATTTT CASSGGRKTDTQYF
TRBJ1-1 once TRBV7-9 . TGTGCCAGCAGCTTTTTTTCTGGTGGGGGGACTGAAGCTTTCTTT CASSFFSGGGTEAFF
TRBJ2-2 . TRBV13 TRBD2 TGTGCCAGCAGCCCCGGACTAGCCCGCCCCGGGGAGCTGTTTTTT CASSPGLARPGELFF
TRBJ2-1 . TRBV7-7 . TGTGCTAGCAGCTTAGCCTACCAGGGCAATGAGCAGTTCTTC CASSLAYQGNEQFF
TRBJ1-5 . TRBV9 . TGTGCCAGCAGCGTGGGGGGTTTGGACGGTCAGCCCCAGCATTTT CASSVGGLDGQPQHF
TRBJ2-1 . TRBV6-4 TRBD2 TGTGCCAGCAGTGACTCGAGGGACTATAGTAATGAGCAGTTCTTC CASSDSRDYSNEQFF
TRBJ1-1 . TRBV6-1 . TGTGCCAGCAGTGAATATGAGCAGCGCGTCGCTTTCTTT CASSEYEQRVAFF
TRBJ1-6 . TRBV18 . TGTGCCAGCTCACCGACAGGAGGTAATTCACCCCTCCACTTT CASSPTGGNSPLHF
TRBJ2-1 . TRBV13 . TGTGCCAGCAGCCTGCGGGGATACAATGAGCAGTTCTTC CASSLRGYNEQFF
TRBJ2-7 . TRBV25-1 . TGTGCCAGCCGGGACTCCTCCTACGAGCAGTACTTC CASRDSSYEQYF
TRBJ1-3 . TRBV9 TRBD1 TGTGCCAGCAGCAACGCTCAGGCGACAGGGAAGGACACCATATATTTT CASSNAQATGKDTIYF